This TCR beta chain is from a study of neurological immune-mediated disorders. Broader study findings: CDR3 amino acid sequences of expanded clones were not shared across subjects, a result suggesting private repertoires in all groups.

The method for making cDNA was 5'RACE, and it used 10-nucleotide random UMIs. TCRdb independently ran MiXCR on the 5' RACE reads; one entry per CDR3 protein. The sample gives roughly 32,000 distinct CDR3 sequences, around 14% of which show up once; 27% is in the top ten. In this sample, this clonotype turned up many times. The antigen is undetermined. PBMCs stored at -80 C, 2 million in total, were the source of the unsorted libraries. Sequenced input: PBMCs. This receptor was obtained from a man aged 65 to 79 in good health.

CDR3 bases: TGCGCCAGCAGCTCGACAGGGGGCACCGGAAACACCATATATTTT. Its protein product is CASSSTGGTGNTIYF. The chain recombines TRBV5-1 with TRBJ1-3, with 10 positions matching TRBD1. J gave up 4 bases and V 3 bases, and 4 bases lay outside the gene matches. Per the germline V gene, CDR1 is SGHRS and CDR2 is YFSETQ. This CDR3 has 15 residues.